Each of the 12 T cell receptor beta chains below was sequenced from the same sample in a study of blood T cell repertoires in COVID-19 (dated by TCRdb to about 2020). Receptor libraries were prepared by the immunoSEQ multiplex PCR assay. TCRdb stores this immuneACCESS table with in-frame sequences only. Part of the clones is absent; in the studies checked, under half of the shortfall reflects unresolved V genes, and no reason is known for the rest. This sample is represented by 150,000 to 180,000 clones; about 85% of them were singletons. 0.63% of the sample is in the top ten clones. The sample consisted of peripheral blood. The receptors originated from a man aged 60 to 75 with COVID-19, enrolled during active disease.

CDR3: CASSRDRGNTEAFF. CDR3 nucleotides: TGTGCCAGCAGCCGGGACAGGGGGAACACTGAAGCTTTCTTT. V usage is TRBV7-2 and J usage is TRBJ1-1; the match to TRBD1 covers 10 bases. J lost 1 base, V lost 5 bases, and 1 base had no gene match. This CDR3 contains 14 residues. From germline, CDR1 is SGHTA and CDR2 FQGNSA.

Only one count was recorded for this clone. The rearrangement uses TRBV18 and TRBJ2-3; 9 positions match TRBD2. CDR1 is KGHSH, CDR2 LQKENI, per germline. The CDR3 has 18 amino acids. The ends lost 2 bases at V and 0 bases at J; junction bases unmatched: 9. The CDR3 coding sequence is TGTGCCAGCTCACCAATTAGCCTAGCGGGGTCTAGCACAGATACGCAGTATTTT. It is translated as CASSPISLAGSSTDTQYF. Full variable domain (outside the CDR3, taken from reference TRBV18 and TRBJ2-3): NAGVMQNPRHLVRRRGQEARLRCSPMKGHSHVYWYRQLPEEGLKFMVYLQKENIIDESGMPKERFSAEFPKEGPSILRIQQVVRGDSAAYFCASSPISLAGSSTDTQYFGPGTRLTVL.

This clone has a handful of counts. The chain links TRBV29-1 to TRBJ2-3; D is undetermined. Trimming shortened V by 5 bases and J by 11 bases, and 11 bases separated the two germline ends. In germline, CDR1 is SQVTM, CDR2 ANQGSEA. CDR3 size: 10 residues. The CDR3 loop is CSVRERLQYF. The CDR3 nucleotides read TGCAGCGTTCGCGAGAGACTGCAGTATTTT.

The rearrangement uses TRBV14 and TRBJ2-2; TRBD2 agrees at 8 bases. Germline trimming cut 3 bases from V and 2 bases from J; bases unmatched to any gene: 8. The germline gives CDR1 SGHDN, CDR2 FVKESK. This CDR3 region has 17 residues. DNA of the CDR3: TGTGCCAGCAGCCATCTATCTAGCGGGTATAACACCGGGGAGCTGTTTTTT. Translating gives CASSHLSSGYNTGELFF. Based on the CDR3 plus reference TRBV14 and TRBJ2-2, the full variable domain is EAGVTQFPSHSVIEKGQTVTLRCDPISGHDNLYWYRRVMGKEIKFLLHFVKESKQDESGMPNNRFLAERTGGTYSTLKVQPAELEDSGVYFCASSHLSSGYNTGELFFGEGSRLTVL.

V gene TRBV28 combines with J gene TRBJ1-1, with TRBD1 identical over 10 bases. Germline-derived CDR1 and CDR2 are MDHEN and SYDVKM. The CDR3 consists of 14 residues. V shed 6 bases, J shed 4 bases, and the junction held 5 bases outside the gene matches. The CDR3 sequence: CASSPTGGFTEAFF. CDR3 nucleotides: TGTGCCAGCAGCCCGACAGGGGGCTTCACTGAAGCTTTCTTT.

The table lists this clone with a count of one. The rearrangement links TRBV7-8 to TRBJ2-1; 7 nucleotides match TRBD2. The CDR3 is 16 residues long. Germline-derived CDR1 and CDR2 are SGHVS and FQNEAQ. The ends lost 4 bases at V and 0 bases at J; junction bases unmatched: 6. The CDR3 loop reads CASSSGGPSSYNEQFF. The CDR3 nucleotides read TGTGCCAGCAGCTCGGGGGGACCGAGCTCCTACAATGAGCAGTTCTTC.

The J gene is TRBJ1-4, the V gene TRBV7-2; unclear D gene. The V end was cut by 4 bases, the J end by 6 bases, with 12 bases between. The germline gives CDR1 SGHTA, CDR2 FQGNSA. CDR3 length equals 14 residues. CDR3 residues: CASSYHARDEKLFF. As DNA, the CDR3 is TGTGCCAGCAGCTATCATGCGCGAGATGAAAAACTGTTTTTT.

This chain uses TRBV9 with TRBJ2-3; tentatively, D is TRBD1 (6 bases). CDR1 and CDR2 (germline): SGDLS, YYNGEE. The CDR3 extends over 15 amino acids. Deletions cut 3 bases from V and 2 bases from J, with 13 bases between. For the CDR3, the DNA is TGTGCCAGCAGCGCTCCGGGACACGCCACAGATACGCAGTATTTT. Amino acids: CASSAPGHATDTQYF.

Note on this clone: Its ends do not fully match the called genes, so a read error is possible. V usage is TRBV30 and J usage is TRBJ1-3; 7 bases map to TRBD1. The CDR3 runs 13 residues. Germline-derived CDR1 and CDR2 are GTSNPN and SVGIG (reference sequence). CDR3 sequence reads: CAWTYRGENIIYF. CDR3 in DNA: TGTGCCTGGACATACAGGGGCGAGAACATCATATATTTT.

This rearrangement joins TRBV7-3 to TRBJ1-3, with TRBD1 matching over 7 bases. CDR3 length equals 13 residues. V lost 4 bases, J lost 7 bases, and 4 bases stayed unmatched. Germline CDR1 is SGHTA and CDR2 is FQGTGA. As DNA, the CDR3 is TGTGCCAGCAGCTCCAGACAGGGTAACACCATATATTTT. It specifies CASSSRQGNTIYF.

This chain joins TRBV10-3 and TRBJ2-1; D is ambiguous. V gave up 3 bases and J gave up 5 bases, with 11 bases separating them. This CDR3 spans 14 amino acids. Germline values: CDR1 ENHRY, CDR2 SYGVKD. In DNA, the CDR3 is TGTGCCATCAGTGACAAGGCTAGACACAATGAGCAGTTCTTC. It codes for CAISDKARHNEQFF.

The J gene is TRBJ1-2, the V gene TRBV7-2; D is undetermined. The CDR3 contains 16 residues. Germline lookup yields CDR1 SGHTA and CDR2 FQGNSA. Trimming removed 0 bases from V and 0 bases from J, with 11 bases in between. Here the CDR3 reads CASSLAGLPTNYGYTF. CDR3 in DNA: TGTGCCAGCAGCTTAGCGGGCCTACCAACTAACTATGGCTACACCTTC. Variable domain in full (rest from reference TRBV7-2 and TRBJ1-2): GAGVSQSPSNKVTEKGKDVELRCDPISGHTALYWYRQSLGQGLEFLIYFQGNSAPDKSGLPSDRFSAERTGGSVSTLTIQRTQQEDSAVYLCASSLAGLPTNYGYTFGSGTRLTVV.